The clone carrying this T cell receptor beta chain was picked up a small number of times. The CDR3 consists of 13 residues. Trimming stripped 5 bases from V and 3 bases from J, with 5 bases between. Germline-derived CDR1 and CDR2 are MNHEY and SMNVEV (reference sequence). Using immunoSEQ multiplex PCR, the repertoire was profiled, and TCRdb retains in-frame clones only, with some absent. The repertoire holds over 200,000 clones, with just under 90% as singletons. All enrollees were roughly 18 to 89 years old and from roughly 22 US areas. The study assigned cohorts using participant-reported clinical history. The sample originates from a study of blood T cell repertoires in COVID-19. Study information: Some COVID-19 samples were acute and others convalescent; all came from the United States, Italy and Spain. Sources were T cells, B-cell-depleted T cells, or PBMCs; the material itself was cDNA or gDNA.

The chain uses TRBV27 and TRBJ2-6; unclear D gene. Sequenced: PBMCs or T cells enriched from blood (not recorded which). The TCR was taken from a woman younger than 45 with acute COVID-19. CDR3 coding DNA: TGTGCCAGCAGTCCGAGTGGGGCCAACGTCCTGACTTTC. Residues: CASSPSGANVLTF.